The rows below give T cell receptor beta chains drawn from one sample of a study of blood T cell repertoires in COVID-19. Data came from immunoSEQ multiplex PCR; TCRdb stores just in-frame clones and leaves some out. The sample includes under 500,000 clones, about 85% of them seen just once. Material for sequencing was PBMCs or T cells enriched from blood (not recorded which). These receptors were obtained from a woman in her late teens or twenties with acute COVID-19. The CDR3 runs from the conserved cysteine through the conserved F or W.

V gene	J gene	CDR3 protein
TRBV28	TRBJ2-7	CASSFSRVTYEQYF
TRBV30	TRBJ1-6	CAWRMSFRAGHVSYNSPLHF
TRBV21-1	TRBJ1-4	CASSFSRCGEKLFF
TRBV7-9	TRBJ2-1	CASSGRLAGGMGSYNEQFF
TRBV5-6	TRBJ1-2	CASSLTQNPYGYTF
TRBV19	TRBJ1-5	CASSIRSASHNQPQHF
TRBV2	TRBJ2-5	CASSSGVAETQYF
TRBV7-2	TRBJ1-4	CASSVTGEEEKLFF
TRBV30	TRBJ2-3	CASLVEGRGGTDTQYF
TRBV19	TRBJ2-2	CASSGRGPTGELFF
TRBV18	TRBJ2-5	CASSLRTGEETQYF
TRBV21-1	TRBJ1-1	CASSTRGRLNTEAFF
TRBV7-2	TRBJ2-7	CASSLSWAIPAYEQYF
TRBV4-1	TRBJ2-7	CASSRQGFGGDEQYF
TRBV11-2	TRBJ1-2	CASNINSGVGAGYTF
TRBV18	TRBJ1-4	CASKRQGNEKLFF
TRBV29-1	TRBJ1-4	CSVRAGASNEKLFF
TRBV10-2	TRBJ1-1	CATSTGANTEAFF
TRBV10-3	TRBJ2-1	CAIQGVGNEQFF
TRBV18	TRBJ1-2	CASSPGTGGGYGYTF
TRBV9	TRBJ2-6	CASSLFSGANVLTF
TRBV11-2	TRBJ2-5	CASTPPQGYQETQYF
TRBV3-1/TRBV3-2	TRBJ2-2	CASSQDLPSTSGSRIGELFF
TRBV12-5	TRBJ2-7	CASGLVQASGGHEQYF
TRBV5-1	TRBJ2-7	CASSRVPRLAGVKSYEQYF
TRBV7-9	TRBJ2-7	CASSLDPGQGDEQYF
TRBV10-3	TRBJ2-5	CAISESEGGETQYF
TRBV10-1	TRBJ1-1	CASSEQGNTEAFF
TRBV5-1	TRBJ2-6	CASSWGTGGSGANVLTF
TRBV6-5	TRBJ2-7	CASGIGGANEQYF
TRBV7-9	TRBJ2-1	CASSLSPGVGNEQFF
TRBV3-1/TRBV3-2	TRBJ2-7	CASSQDLGDEQYF
TRBV6-6	TRBJ1-1	CASSPPTGNTEAFF
TRBV30	TRBJ1-1	CAWSRGFNTEAFF
TRBV15	TRBJ2-3	CATSMTSGRAADTQYF
TRBV18	TRBJ2-3	CASSPGGSSTDTQYF